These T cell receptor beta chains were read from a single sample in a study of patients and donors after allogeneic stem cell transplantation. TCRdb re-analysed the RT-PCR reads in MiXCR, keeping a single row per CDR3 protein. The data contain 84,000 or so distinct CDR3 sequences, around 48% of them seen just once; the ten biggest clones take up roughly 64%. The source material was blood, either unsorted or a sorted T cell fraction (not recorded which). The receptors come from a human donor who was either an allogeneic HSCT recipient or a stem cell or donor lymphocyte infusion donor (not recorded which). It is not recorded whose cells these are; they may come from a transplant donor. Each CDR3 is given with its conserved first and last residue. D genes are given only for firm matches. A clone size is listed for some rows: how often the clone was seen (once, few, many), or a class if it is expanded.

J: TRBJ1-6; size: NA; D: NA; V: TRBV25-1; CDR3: CASRGHRENSPLHF; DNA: TGTGCCAGCAGAGGGCACAGGGAAAATTCACCCCTCCACTTT
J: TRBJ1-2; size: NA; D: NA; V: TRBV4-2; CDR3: CASSQPNIGYTF; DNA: TGTGCCAGCAGCCAACCCAATATCGGCTACACCTTC
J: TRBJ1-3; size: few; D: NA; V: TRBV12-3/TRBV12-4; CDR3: CASSFSSGNTIYF; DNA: TGTGCCAGCAGTTTCAGCTCTGGAAACACCATATATTTT
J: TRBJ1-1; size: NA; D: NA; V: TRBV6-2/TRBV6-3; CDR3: CASRRTGSLNTEAFF; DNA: TGTGCCAGCAGGCGTACTGGCAGTTTAAACACTGAAGCTTTCTTT
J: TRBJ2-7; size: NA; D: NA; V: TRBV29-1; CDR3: CSVVQGEGEQYF; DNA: TGCAGCGTTGTTCAGGGGGAGGGCGAGCAGTACTTC
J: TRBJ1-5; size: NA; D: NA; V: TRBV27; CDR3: CASSLLGEQPQHF; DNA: TGTGCCAGCAGTTTATTAGGAGAGCAGCCCCAGCATTTT
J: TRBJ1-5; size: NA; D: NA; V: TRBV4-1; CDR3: CASSQSTGVGTGGHQPQHF; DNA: TGCGCCAGCAGCCAATCGACGGGGGTTGGAACGGGCGGGCATCAGCCCCAGCATTTT
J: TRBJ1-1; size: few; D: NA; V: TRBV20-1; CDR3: CSALLGWMNTEAFF; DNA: TGCAGTGCTCTTCTGGGATGGATGAACACTGAAGCTTTCTTT
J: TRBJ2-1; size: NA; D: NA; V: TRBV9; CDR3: CASSPGSRSYNEQFF; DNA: TGTGCCAGCAGCCCCGGCAGCCGCTCCTACAATGAGCAGTTCTTC
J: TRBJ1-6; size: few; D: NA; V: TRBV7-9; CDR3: CASSIQGNSPLHF; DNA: TGTGCCAGCAGCATTCAAGGGAATTCACCCCTCCACTTT
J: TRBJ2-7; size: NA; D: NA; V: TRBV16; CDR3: CASSQSGDSMSYEQYF; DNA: TGTGCCAGCAGCCAATCAGGTGACTCGATGTCCTACGAGCAGTACTTC
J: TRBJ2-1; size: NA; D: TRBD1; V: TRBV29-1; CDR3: CSVEAWDRGLGSYNEQFF; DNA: TGCAGCGTTGAAGCCTGGGACAGGGGGCTTGGCTCCTACAATGAGCAGTTCTTC
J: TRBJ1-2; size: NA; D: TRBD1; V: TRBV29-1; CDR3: CSVEDRDGYTF; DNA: TGCAGCGTTGAGGACAGGGATGGCTACACCTTC
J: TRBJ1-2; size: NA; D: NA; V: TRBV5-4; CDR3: CASSKDSFGYGYTF; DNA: TGTGCCAGCAGCAAAGACAGTTTCGGCTATGGCTACACCTTC
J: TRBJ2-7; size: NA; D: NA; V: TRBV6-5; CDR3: CASSYEGKEQYF; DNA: TGTGCCAGCAGTTACGAGGGAAAGGAGCAGTACTTC
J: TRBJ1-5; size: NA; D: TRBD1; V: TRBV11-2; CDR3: CASSSRGLRSNQPQHF; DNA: TGTGCCAGCAGCTCCAGGGGGCTTAGATCCAATCAGCCCCAGCATTTT
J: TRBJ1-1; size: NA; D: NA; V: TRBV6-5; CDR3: CASSPMTRQYTEAFF; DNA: TGTGCCAGCAGCCCTATGACCCGACAGTACACTGAAGCTTTCTTT
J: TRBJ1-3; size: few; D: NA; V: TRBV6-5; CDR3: CASSYARAGGNTIYF; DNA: TGTGCCAGCAGTTACGCCAGGGCGGGTGGAAACACCATATATTTT
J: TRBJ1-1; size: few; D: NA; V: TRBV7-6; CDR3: CASSLDLSGRTNTEAFF; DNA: TGTGCCAGCAGCTTAGACTTATCGGGACGCACGAACACTGAAGCTTTCTTT
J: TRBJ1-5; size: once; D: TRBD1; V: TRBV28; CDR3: CASTGQGLNQPQHF; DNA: TGTGCCAGCACTGGACAGGGTCTGAATCAGCCCCAGCATTTT
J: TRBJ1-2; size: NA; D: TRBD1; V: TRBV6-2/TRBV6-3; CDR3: CASSTRQGQGYTF; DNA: TGTGCCAGCAGTACGAGACAGGGGCAAGGCTACACCTTC
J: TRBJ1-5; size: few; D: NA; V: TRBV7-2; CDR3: CASSQGGQGHQPQHF; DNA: TGTGCCAGCAGCCAAGGGGGGCAGGGACACCAGCCCCAGCATTTT
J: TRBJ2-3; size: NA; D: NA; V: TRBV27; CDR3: CASSFGPGTDTQYF; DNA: TGTGCCAGCAGTTTTGGTCCAGGCACAGATACGCAGTATTTT
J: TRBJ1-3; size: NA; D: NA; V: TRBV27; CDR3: CASRRDGNRNTIYF; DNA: TGTGCCAGCAGGAGAGACGGGAACAGAAACACCATATATTTT
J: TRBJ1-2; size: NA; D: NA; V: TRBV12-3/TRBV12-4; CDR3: CASSSTPTVFYGYTF; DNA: TGTGCCAGCAGTTCTACCCCGACAGTATTCTATGGCTACACCTTC
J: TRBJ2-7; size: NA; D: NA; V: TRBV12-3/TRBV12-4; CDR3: CASSFTAQVHEQYF; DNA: TGTGCCAGCAGTTTCACAGCTCAGGTACACGAGCAGTACTTC
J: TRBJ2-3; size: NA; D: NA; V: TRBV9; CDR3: CASSVAFGDTQYF; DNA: TGTGCCAGCAGCGTAGCTTTCGGGGATACGCAGTATTTT
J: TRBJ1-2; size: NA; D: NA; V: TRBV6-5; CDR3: CASSYSRQGAYGYTF; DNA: TGTGCCAGCAGTTACTCTCGGCAGGGAGCCTATGGCTACACCTTC
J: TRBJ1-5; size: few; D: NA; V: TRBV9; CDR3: CASSVEGSLNQPQHF; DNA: TGTGCCAGCAGCGTAGAGGGGAGCCTTAATCAGCCCCAGCATTTT
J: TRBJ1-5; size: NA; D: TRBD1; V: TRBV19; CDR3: CASKWTGESQPQHF; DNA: TGTGCCAGTAAGTGGACAGGGGAGAGTCAGCCCCAGCATTTT
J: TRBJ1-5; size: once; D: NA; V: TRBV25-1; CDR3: CASRPPGGNQPQHF; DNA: TGTGCCAGCAGACCGCCGGGAGGCAATCAGCCCCAGCATTTT
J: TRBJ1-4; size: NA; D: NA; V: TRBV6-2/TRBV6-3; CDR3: CASSYATRDTSATNEKLFF; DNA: TGTGCCAGCAGTTACGCAACTCGGGACACCTCTGCAACTAATGAAAAACTGTTTTTT
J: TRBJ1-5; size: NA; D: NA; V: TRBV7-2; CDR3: CASSFGGLIRNQPQHF; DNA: TGTGCCAGCAGCTTTGGGGGGTTAATCAGGAATCAGCCCCAGCATTTT
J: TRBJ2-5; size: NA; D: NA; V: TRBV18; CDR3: CASSPQEYAKTQYF; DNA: TGTGCCAGCTCACCACAGGAGTACGCAAAGACCCAGTACTTC
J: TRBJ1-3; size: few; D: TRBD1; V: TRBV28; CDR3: CASRAGGAGGNTIYF; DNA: TGTGCCAGCAGAGCAGGGGGCGCAGGCGGAAACACCATATATTTT
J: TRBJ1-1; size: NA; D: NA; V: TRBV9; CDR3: CASSVGVEGIEAFF; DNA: TGTGCCAGCAGCGTAGGGGTCGAGGGGATTGAAGCTTTCTTT
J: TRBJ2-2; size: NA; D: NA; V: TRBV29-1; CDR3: CSVEPPGNTGELFF; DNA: TGCAGCGTTGAACCTCCAGGGAACACCGGGGAGCTGTTTTTT
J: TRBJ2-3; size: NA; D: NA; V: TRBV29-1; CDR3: CSVYLANTQYF; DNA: TGCAGCGTTTATCTAGCGAATACGCAGTATTTT
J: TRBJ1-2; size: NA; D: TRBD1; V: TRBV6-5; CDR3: CAGSRGRNYGYTF; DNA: TGTGCCGGATCCAGGGGGAGGAACTATGGCTACACCTTC
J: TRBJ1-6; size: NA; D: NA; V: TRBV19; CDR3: CASKEGERNSPLHF; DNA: TGTGCCAGTAAGGAAGGAGAAAGGAATTCACCCCTCCACTTT
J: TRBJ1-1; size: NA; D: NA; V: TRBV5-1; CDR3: CASSLSEGTEAFF; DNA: TGCGCCAGCAGCTTGTCTGAGGGCACTGAAGCTTTCTTT
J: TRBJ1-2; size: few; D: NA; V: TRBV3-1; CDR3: CASSQEGGSNYGYTF; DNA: TGTGCCAGCAGCCAAGAAGGGGGATCTAACTATGGCTACACCTTC
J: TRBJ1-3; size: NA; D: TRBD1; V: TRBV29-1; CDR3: CSVADRGRGNTIYF; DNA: TGCAGCGTTGCGGACAGGGGAAGAGGAAACACCATATATTTT
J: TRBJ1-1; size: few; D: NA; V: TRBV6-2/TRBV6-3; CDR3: CASSYGGRVAEAFF; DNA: TGTGCCAGCAGTTACGGGGGGCGCGTCGCTGAAGCTTTCTTT
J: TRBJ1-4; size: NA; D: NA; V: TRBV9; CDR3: CASSEGWGTDNEKLFF; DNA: TGTGCCAGCAGCGAGGGATGGGGGACGGATAATGAAAAACTGTTTTTT
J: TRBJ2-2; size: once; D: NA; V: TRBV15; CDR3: CATSSPRGLNTGELFF; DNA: TGTGCCACCAGTAGTCCTAGGGGCCTGAACACCGGGGAGCTGTTTTTT